This T cell receptor beta chain derives from a study of metastatic and nonmetastatic thyroid tumors. Study observations and caveats: The study reportedly found significantly higher TCR beta diversity in malignant thyroid tumors than benign nodules, in blood and tumor.

Methods used by the authors: Building a distant-metastasis classifier for papillary thyroid cancer drew on CDR3 differences across clinicopathological groups. Using MiXCR, TCRdb re-called clones from the PCR reads. V and J calls and clone size were set by TCRdb, not the authors. Of about 33,000 clones in the sample, 18% are singletons; the top ten hold over 10%. Among the patients, none had received any treatment before thyroid surgery. Trimming removed 5 bases at V and 3 bases at J, with 20 bases between. From germline, CDR1 is MNHNS and CDR2 SASEGT. CDR3 length: 16 residues. This clone is deemed medium-sized (0.01 to 0.1%). The antigen remains undetermined.

The chain couples TRBV6-1 to TRBJ2-7, with a possible D match to TRBD1 (5 bases). Specimen: blood. The source is a male donor with papillary thyroid cancer or a benign thyroid nodule (not recorded which). Some clones in this sample may be carry-over from other donors' samples. The CDR3 sequence: CASSQTARGAIYEQYF. The CDR3 nucleotides read TGTGCCAGCAGTCAGACGGCGCGTGGGGCAATCTACGAGCAGTACTTC.